Below, 20 T cell receptor beta chains from the same sample are listed, as sequenced in a study of cytomegalovirus exposure and HLA in healthy donors. The PCR was carried out with 60 Vbeta primers and 13 Jbeta primers. Assay used: immunoSEQ multiplex PCR; TCRdb lists only in-frame clones, some missing. The sample records approximately 150,000 clones, about 70% being singletons. The sequenced material came from PBMCs. These TCRs come from a woman younger than 35 in good health and CMV-seropositive.

This clone was observed a handful of times. V usage is TRBV5-6 and J usage is TRBJ1-4; D not certain. This CDR3 is built from 17 residues. V was pared by 0 bases and J by 8 bases, with 20 bases between. The V gene's germline CDR1 is SGHDT and CDR2 YYEEEE. In DNA, the CDR3 is TGTGCCAGCAGCTTGGATCGTCGTGGGCTGGATTGGGAAAAACTGTTTTTT. It specifies CASSLDRRGLDWEKLFF.

The rearrangement links TRBV18 to TRBJ2-5; D not certain. CDR1 KGHSH and CDR2 LQKENI come from the germline V gene. The CDR3 consists of 11 residues. V dropped 3 bases and J dropped 5 bases, with 4 bases sitting between them. The CDR3 DNA reads as TGTGCCAGCTCACCGCGGGAGACCCAGTACTTC. This translates into CASSPRETQYF.

V and J are TRBV6-6 and TRBJ2-7; D remains ambiguous. The germline CDR1 and CDR2 sequences are MNHNY and SVGAGI (reference sequence). There are 13 residues in the CDR3. The ends were cut back, 8 bases at V and 1 base at J, with 12 bases in the middle. The CDR3 here is CASVARSSYEQYF. The CDR3 bases are TGTGCCAGCGTCGCTAGGAGTTCCTACGAGCAGTACTTC.

The chain combines TRBV6-1 with TRBJ1-4; 8 positions match TRBD1. There are 15 residues in the CDR3. The trim removed 2 bases at V and 8 bases at J, leaving 7 bases unmatched. Germline CDR1 is MNHNS and CDR2 is SASEGT. CDR3 residues: CASSEILQGVEKLFF. CDR3 nucleotide sequence: TGTGCCAGCAGTGAAATTTTACAGGGGGTCGAAAAACTGTTTTTT.

The J gene is TRBJ2-3, the V gene TRBV29-1; D not resolved. The CDR3 spans 12 residues. Trimming removed 2 bases from V and 4 bases from J, with 7 bases in between. Germline V lookup: CDR1 SQVTM, CDR2 ANQGSEA. CDR3 nucleotides: TGCAGCGTTGAACGGTTGGCAGATACGCAGTATTTT. Translated, it gives CSVERLADTQYF.

The DNA for the CDR3 is TGCGCCAGCAGCCAAGGTTTCTTAGGACTAGCGGGCCACACAGATACGCAGTATTTT. It specifies CASSQGFLGLAGHTDTQYF. The chain has TRBV4-1 and TRBJ2-3, with 11 bases that match TRBD2. CDR1 is MGHRA and CDR2 is YSYEKL in the germline V gene. Trimming took 1 base from V and 2 from J; bases not matched to a gene: 11. The CDR3 runs 19 residues.

The rearrangement links TRBV7-2 to TRBJ2-1; D is unclear. CDR1 and CDR2 from the germline V gene are SGHTA and FQGNSA. The germline V and J ends were trimmed by 2 bases and 0 bases, with 11 bases remaining between them. This CDR3 has 16 amino acids. This CDR3 reads CASSLSSVSSYNEQFF. Written as DNA, the CDR3 is TGTGCCAGCAGCTTATCGAGCGTCAGCTCCTACAATGAGCAGTTCTTC.

The gene calls are TRBV11-2 and TRBJ2-7, with TRBD2 identical over 8 bases. CDR1 is SGHAT and CDR2 is FQNNGV in the germline V gene. This CDR3 comprises 16 residues. V trimming: 6 bases; J trimming: 5 bases; junction bases outside the gene matches: 15. CDR3 in amino acids: CASRGLSGRSSHEQYF. In DNA form, the CDR3 reads TGTGCCAGCAGGGGACTAAGCGGGAGAAGTTCCCACGAGCAGTACTTC.

This rearrangement joins TRBV15 to TRBJ2-2, with D perhaps matching TRBD1 (5 bases). The CDR3 has 15 residues. The V end lost 1 base, the J end lost 7 bases, and 13 bases lay between the germline ends. The germline V gene encodes CDR1 LNHNV and CDR2 YYDKDF (reference sequence). The CDR3 sequence: CATSRGSGPHGELFF. CDR3 bases: TGTGCCACCAGCAGAGGGTCAGGGCCTCACGGGGAGCTGTTTTTT.

Only one count was recorded for this clone. The rearrangement joins TRBV5-5 to TRBJ2-5; no firm D call. With 2 bases removed from V and 2 bases from J, the gap between germline ends came to 7 bases. Germline CDR1 and CDR2: SGHKS and YYEKEE (reference sequence). The CDR3 has 13 residues. The DNA of the CDR3 is TGTGCCAGCAGCTTACAATTACAAGAGACCCAGTACTTC. It yields the protein CASSLQLQETQYF.

The V and J genes are TRBV5-1 and TRBJ2-5; 10 bases are a match to TRBD2. With the DNA end fitting TRBJ2-7 better, the J assignment may be wrong. The length of the CDR3 is 15 residues. Germline CDR1 reads SGHRS; CDR2 reads YFSETQ. CDR3 nucleotide sequence: TGCGCCAGCAGCTGGGGGACTAGCGACATCTACGAGCAGTACTTC. This sequence encodes CASSWGTSDIYEQYF.

The V and J genes are TRBV19 and TRBJ1-5; weak D call: TRBD1 (5 bases). There are 15 residues in the CDR3. With 3 bases removed from V and 1 base from J, the gap between germline ends came to 10 bases. Germline V lookup: CDR1 LNHDA, CDR2 SQIVND (reference sequence). This chain's CDR3 is CASSMGQASNQPQHF. The DNA of the CDR3 is TGTGCCAGTAGTATGGGGCAGGCGAGCAATCAGCCCCAGCATTTT.

This clone was counted only a few times. The rearrangement joins TRBV11-2 to TRBJ1-3; weak D call: TRBD1 (5 bases). The germline gives CDR1 SGHAT, CDR2 FQNNGV. The CDR3 totals 16 residues. V gave up 1 base and J gave up 0 bases, with 10 bases separating them. CDR3 coding DNA: TGTGCCAGCAGCTTAGTCCCAGGGCGCTCTGGAAACACCATATATTTT. The encoded protein is CASSLVPGRSGNTIYF.

This chain joins TRBV4-3 and TRBJ2-1, with D perhaps TRBD1 (7 bases). Trimming left V 0 bases short and J 12 bases short, with 12 bases between. CDR1 and CDR2 from the germline V gene are LGHNA and YSLEER. The CDR3 loop spans 13 amino acids. The chain's CDR3 is CASSQDRRGPQFF. The CDR3 nucleotides read TGCGCCAGCAGCCAAGATAGGAGGGGGCCGCAGTTCTTC.

This clone came up a few times. As DNA, the CDR3 is TGTGCCAGTAGTCCCCGCCTCGGGACAGGGGTCGGAAACACCATATATTTT. Translated: CASSPRLGTGVGNTIYF. This chain connects TRBV19 to TRBJ1-3, with 10 bases that match TRBD1. This CDR3 comprises 17 residues. CDR1 is LNHDA and CDR2 is SQIVND in the germline V gene (reference sequence). V lost 5 bases and J lost 4; bases outside the gene matches: 11.

V and J are TRBV27 and TRBJ2-1; 7 bases are shared with TRBD2. The V segment lost 3 bases and the J segment 8 bases; nucleotides outside the gene matches: 7. The germline CDR1 and CDR2 sequences are MNHEY and SMNVEV (reference sequence). The CDR3 consists of 14 residues. The CDR3 sequence is CASSLASGTYEQFF. DNA of the CDR3: TGTGCCAGCAGTTTGGCTAGCGGTACCTATGAGCAGTTCTTC.

The chain recombines TRBV15 with TRBJ2-3, with D uncertain. V was shortened by 2 bases and J by 3 bases, with 6 bases between the two germline ends. From germline, CDR1 is LNHNV and CDR2 YYDKDF (reference sequence). The CDR3 covers 13 residues. The CDR3 protein is CATSRSPTDTQYF. In nucleotides, the CDR3 is TGTGCCACCAGCAGATCCCCGACAGATACGCAGTATTTT. Full variable domain (missing parts from reference TRBV15 and TRBJ2-3): DAMVIQNPRYQVTQFGKPVTLSCSQTLNHNVMYWYQQKSSQAPKLLFHYYDKDFNNEADTPDNFQSRRPNTSFCFLDIRSPGLGDTAMYLCATSRSPTDTQYFGPGTRLTVL.

This clone was observed at least ten times. The gene calls are TRBV5-1 and TRBJ2-1; D not resolved. Per the germline V gene, CDR1 is SGHRS and CDR2 is YFSETQ. V was clipped by 0 bases and J by 5 bases, with 6 bases between them. CDR3 length equals 13 residues. The CDR3 loop reads CASSLVLDNEQFF. In DNA form, the CDR3 reads TGCGCCAGCAGCTTGGTCCTTGACAATGAGCAGTTCTTC.

This clone showed up just once. The J gene is TRBJ1-1, the V gene TRBV30; 7 nucleotides agree with TRBD1. Trimming took 3 bases from V and 11 from J; bases not matched to a gene: 9. Germline CDR1 and CDR2: GTSNPN and SVGIG (reference sequence). CDR3 size: 12 residues. The CDR3 reads CAWSLPGGRAFF. The DNA of the CDR3 is TGTGCCTGGAGCTTACCAGGGGGTCGGGCTTTCTTT.

The CDR3 loop reads CASSFRAGPSNEQFF. In nucleotides, the CDR3 is TGTGCCAGCAGCTTTCGAGCGGGTCCTTCGAATGAGCAGTTCTTC. The chain couples TRBV13 to TRBJ2-1; D may be TRBD2 (6 bases). This CDR3 is 15 amino acids long. CDR1 is PRHDT and CDR2 is FYEKMQ in the germline V gene (reference sequence). The germline V and J ends were trimmed by 3 bases and 7 bases, with 16 bases remaining between them.